This entry describes one TCR beta chain. The data stem from a study of T cell responses to AZD1222 COVID-19 vaccine. Deletions cut 3 bases from V and 4 bases from J, with 12 bases between. Per germline, CDR1 LGHNA and CDR2 YNFKEQ. The CDR3 is 14 amino acids. Clones were read by immunoSEQ multiplex PCR, and TCRdb kept only the in-frame ones, dropping some. The profile shows 53,000 or so clones, around 85% of them singletons. Here the sequenced sample was peripheral blood, taken on day 0 of AZD1222 vaccination. The chain is built from TRBV4-2 and TRBJ1-2; no reliable D call. The TCR comes from an adult in good health. CDR3 residues: CASSQGERGYGYTF. Written as DNA, the CDR3 is TGTGCCAGCAGCCAGGGAGAACGGGGCTATGGCTACACCTTC.